Below are 4 T cell receptor beta chains sequenced from a single sample in a study of cytomegalovirus exposure and HLA in healthy donors. Primers for the PCR totalled 60 Vbeta and 13 Jbeta. TCRdb's copy holds only in-frame clones and misses some; the assay was immunoSEQ multiplex PCR. The table records fewer than 140,000 clones, more than 60% of them present only once. Sequenced material: PBMCs. These receptors all stem from a woman between 45 and 65 years old in good health and CMV-seropositive.

This CDR3 reads CASSDQGASQPQHF. In DNA form, the CDR3 reads TGTGCCAGCAGCGACCAGGGGGCTAGTCAGCCCCAGCATTTT. The chain is built from TRBV7-2 and TRBJ1-5; 8 nucleotides align to TRBD1. This CDR3 is 14 amino acids long. Trimming cost V 5 bases and J 6 bases; bases outside gene matches: 6. Germline CDR1 is SGHTA and CDR2 is FQGNSA.

This chain joins TRBV6-4 and TRBJ1-1; no firm D call. The germline V gene encodes CDR1 MRHNA and CDR2 SNTAGT. Trimming took 0 bases from V and 5 from J, leaving 7 bases between them. The CDR3 sequence is 13 residues long. The CDR3 loop reads CASSDSRGTEAFF. CDR3 nucleotide sequence: TGTGCCAGCAGTGACTCCCGGGGTACTGAAGCTTTCTTT.

A few counts support this clone. The V call is TRBV13, the J call TRBJ2-7, with 15 bases aligning to TRBD2. CDR1 is PRHDT and CDR2 is FYEKMQ in the germline V gene (reference sequence). CDR3 length: 19 amino acids. Trimming cost V 4 bases and J 2 bases; bases outside gene matches: 12. This chain's CDR3 is CASSSNKGLAGGRTYEQYF. The DNA for the CDR3 is TGTGCCAGCAGCTCCAACAAGGGACTAGCGGGGGGCCGTACCTACGAGCAGTACTTC.

The V and J genes are TRBV29-1 and TRBJ1-2; perhaps TRBD1 as D (5 bases). The V end lost 3 bases, the J end lost 8 bases, and 13 bases lay between the germline ends. The CDR3 is 12 amino acids. Germline CDR1 reads SQVTM; CDR2 reads ANQGSEA. DNA for the CDR3: TGCAGCGTTGAGCCCTCCCCAGGGGGCTACACCTTC. This translates into CSVEPSPGGYTF.